This entry is about one T cell receptor beta chain. This entry is derived from a study of blood T cell repertoires in COVID-19. Trimming removed 4 bases from V and 6 bases from J; junction bases left unmatched: 6. This CDR3 contains 13 residues. Germline CDR1 reads SGDLS; CDR2 reads YYNGEE. The method was immunoSEQ multiplex PCR; TCRdb's version includes in-frame clones alone and lacks a portion of them. In the table there are approximately 180,000 clones, roughly nine tenths of which are singletons. The receptor's source is a human donor with acute COVID-19. The donor label of this sample is uncertain. The rearrangement joins TRBV9 to TRBJ1-2; TRBD1 aligns across 7 bases. Sequenced sample: PBMCs or T cells enriched from blood (not recorded which). Here the CDR3 DNA reads TGTGCCAGCAGCTCCGACAGGGATCATGGCTACACCTTC. Its translation: CASSSDRDHGYTF.